The sequence of this T cell receptor beta chain was determined in a study of blood T cell repertoires in COVID-19. The wider study: The study drew acute and convalescent COVID-19 samples from the United States, Italy and Spain. PBMCs, B-cell-depleted T cells, or T cells provided the cDNA or gDNA that made up the material.

The authors' processing: The authors estimated nucleated cell counts from reference gene primer amplification. Here immunoSEQ multiplex PCR was the method, and the copy in TCRdb shows in-frame clones only, minus some. V, J and clone size are taken as reported in that table, and D and trimming were inferred from the DNA itself. Among about 530,000 clones listed, roughly nine tenths were seen once. In its sample, this clone was seen once. Sequencing was performed on peripheral blood. This TCR was sampled from a woman in her forties or fifties with COVID-19, enrolled during active disease.

CDR3 loop: CAWSVGGLYNEQFF. In DNA form, the CDR3 reads TGTGCCTGGAGTGTAGGGGGTCTCTACAATGAGCAGTTCTTC. The chain uses TRBV30 and TRBJ2-1; D perhaps matches TRBD1 (6 bases). Germline V gives CDR1 GTSNPN, CDR2 SVGIG (reference sequence). V lost 0 bases and J lost 3, with 9 bases in between. The CDR3 has 14 residues. Drawing the rest from reference TRBV30 and TRBJ2-1, the complete variable domain is SQTIHQWPATLVQPVGSPLSLECTVEGTSNPNLYWYRQAAGRGLQLLFYSVGIGQISSEVPQNLSASRPQDRQFILSSKKLLLSDSGFYLCAWSVGGLYNEQFFGPGTRLTVL.